The source of this TCR beta chain is a study of T cells in Graves' hyperthyroidism and ophthalmopathy. Study-wide results and limits: Expanded thyroid clonotypes (above 0.001) were mostly also found in blood. Progression to ophthalmopathy was predicted a median of 6.5 months early.

Note on this clonotype: Its matching antigen is unknown.

Researchers took RNA transcripts and amplified the TCR beta CDR3 regions from them. TCR CDR3 underwent first-round RT-PCR with the HTBI primer set. From the multiplex PCR reads, TCRdb called clonotypes with MiXCR, one entry per CDR3 protein. Among about 680,000 distinct CDR3 sequences listed, 30% to 40% were seen once. Stability of Graves' hyperthyroidism was defined as absent ophthalmopathy progression within 18 months. Uncontrolled infection, other autoimmune disease, pregnancy or lactation excluded patients. The sequence came from a woman aged 35 to 49 with Graves' hyperthyroidism. Material: blood.

DNA for the CDR3: TGCGCCAGCAGCCAAGTAGGATCGCAGATTAGGGAAGCTTTCTTT. Its protein product is CASSQVGSQIREAFF. The J gene is TRBJ1-1, the V gene TRBV4-1; D gene uncertain. V lost 1 base and J 8 bases, leaving 17 bases between the germline ends. Germline V gene lookup returns CDR1 MGHRA and CDR2 YSYEKL. The CDR3 runs 15 residues.